A selection of T cell receptor beta chains follows, all from one sample in a study of T cells in lung cancer brain metastases. The assay was immunoSEQ multiplex PCR, and TCRdb's table has in-frame clones only and misses some. The sample has some 5,900 clones, roughly 80% seen once. Specimen: tumor tissue from a brain metastasis. These receptor sequences come from a man in his fifties with non-small cell lung cancer that had spread to the brain. Both conserved end residues are part of each CDR3. D genes are given only for firm matches. Clone size, where shown, is once, few, many, or a class for clones that have expanded.

j_gene	v_gene	len	d_gene	abundance	CDR3nt	CDR3aa
TRBJ2-1	TRBV30	12	.	.	TGTGCCTGGAGTATTGGAATCAATGAGCAGTTCTTC	CAWSIGINEQFF
TRBJ2-5	TRBV15	15	.	.	TGTGCCACCAGCAGAGAACGGGCTAGCCGAGAGACCCAGTACTTC	CATSRERASRETQYF
TRBJ2-5	TRBV2	12	.	.	TGTGCCAGCAGTGAGTCCTTGGGGACCCAGTACTTC	CASSESLGTQYF
TRBJ2-1	TRBV4-2	16	TRBD2	.	TGTGCCAGCAGCCACTTTCTAGCGGGGGGGCATAGTGAGCAGTTCTTC	CASSHFLAGGHSEQFF
TRBJ1-2	TRBV7-9	13	.	.	TGTGCCAGCAGCTTTGGGATTTTCTATGGCTACACCTTC	CASSFGIFYGYTF
TRBJ2-3	TRBV30	13	.	few	TGTGCCTGGAGTGCTACAGGGTGGGATACGCAGTATTTT	CAWSATGWDTQYF
TRBJ2-3	TRBV4-2	15	TRBD2	.	TGTGCCAGCAGCCAGGCCGGGACTAGCGCAGATACGCAGTATTTT	CASSQAGTSADTQYF
TRBJ2-3	TRBV29-1	13	.	.	TGCAGCGTTGAAACAGTAGGGGGAGATACGCAGTATTTT	CSVETVGGDTQYF
TRBJ2-5	TRBV5-4	15	TRBD1	.	TGTGCCAGCAGCTTGGAGGGGGCGGGTCAAGAGACCCAGTACTTC	CASSLEGAGQETQYF
TRBJ2-3	TRBV4-3	15	TRBD2	.	TGCGCCAGCAGCCATGGCGGGGGGCTAGCAGATACGCAGTATTTT	CASSHGGGLADTQYF
TRBJ2-7	TRBV5-4	15	.	.	TGTGCCAGCAGCTTTGGCCTAGAGCCGGCCTACGAGCAGTACTTC	CASSFGLEPAYEQYF
TRBJ1-2	TRBV7-2	14	.	.	TGTGCCAGCAGTCTACATCAGGGGATAGATGGCTACACCTTC	CASSLHQGIDGYTF
TRBJ1-5	TRBV7-2	15	.	.	TGTGCCAGCAGCCCTCAGGTCGGGGACAATCAGCCCCAGCATTTT	CASSPQVGDNQPQHF
TRBJ1-1	TRBV19	14	.	once	TGTGCCAGTAGTATAGGGGAAGTGGGCACTGAAGCTTTCTTT	CASSIGEVGTEAFF
TRBJ1-1	TRBV7-2	14	.	.	TGTGCCAGCAGCTTGTGGGGATCGAGGACTGAAGCTTTCTTT	CASSLWGSRTEAFF
TRBJ2-3	TRBV5-4	15	.	.	TGTGCCAGCAGCTTCTATGGGGGGACGCCAGATACGCAGTATTTT	CASSFYGGTPDTQYF
TRBJ2-7	TRBV19	15	.	few	TGTGCCAGTAGTATGGTGGAGGGCCTTGCCTACGAGCAGTACTTC	CASSMVEGLAYEQYF
TRBJ2-3	TRBV2	14	.	.	TGTGCCAGCAGTGAAAATGCGGGTAGTCAGCCCCAGTATTTT	CASSENAGSQPQYF
TRBJ1-3	TRBV7-2	16	.	.	TGTGCCAGCATCCTAGCTTCGCAAAACTCTGGAAACACCATATATTTT	CASILASQNSGNTIYF
TRBJ2-5	TRBV6-6	16	TRBD2	.	TGTGCCAGCAGTTACTGGGACGGGGGGGTCCAAGAGACCCAGTACTTC	CASSYWDGGVQETQYF
TRBJ1-2	TRBV6-1	13	.	.	TGTGCCACCCGAAGGTCGCAAGACTATGGCTACACCTTC	CATRRSQDYGYTF
TRBJ2-5	TRBV9	14	.	.	TGTGCCAGCAGCGTAGGGCCCACAAGGGAGACCCAGTACTTC	CASSVGPTRETQYF
TRBJ1-3	TRBV19	14	.	.	TGTGCCAGTAGTAGAACAGCATCTGGAAACACCATATATTTT	CASSRTASGNTIYF
TRBJ2-1	TRBV5-1	18	.	.	TGCGCCAGCAGCTTGGGACAACTTGGGGGGCGATCCTACAATGAGCAGTTCTTC	CASSLGQLGGRSYNEQFF
TRBJ2-2	TRBV6-1	17	.	once	TGTGCCAGCAGTGCCCCTCCGGGGGCAGGGGTAACCGGGGAGCTGTTTTTT	CASSAPPGAGVTGELFF
TRBJ1-2	TRBV6-1	15	.	.	TGTGCCAGCAGTGAAACCCCGGGCCTCAACTATGGCTACACCTTC	CASSETPGLNYGYTF
TRBJ1-2	TRBV6-1	15	TRBD1	large	TGTGCCAGCATTTGGGGGGACAGGGGGCAACATGGCTACACCTTC	CASIWGDRGQHGYTF
TRBJ2-3	TRBV25-1	11	.	.	TGTGCCAGCGGAAGCAGTAATACGCAGTATTTT	CASGSSNTQYF
TRBJ1-5	TRBV30	14	.	.	TGTGCCTGGAGTGCACTCCAGGGGAATCAGCCCCAGCATTTT	CAWSALQGNQPQHF
TRBJ1-1	TRBV19	15	.	.	TGTGCCAGTAGTGCATTAGGAGGGGCTCGCACTGAAGCTTTCTTT	CASSALGGARTEAFF
TRBJ1-6	TRBV7-9	14	.	.	TGTGCCAGCAGCGAGGGATGGCCGAATTCACCCCTCCACTTT	CASSEGWPNSPLHF
TRBJ2-6	TRBV6-4	16	TRBD2	.	TGTGCCAGCAGTGACCTAGCGGGGGTTGGGGCCAACGTCCTGACTTTC	CASSDLAGVGANVLTF
TRBJ1-1	TRBV7-2	16	TRBD1	once	TGTGCCAGCAGCTTCGCTGGGACAGGGGTGGACACTGAAGCTTTCTTT	CASSFAGTGVDTEAFF
TRBJ1-5	TRBV11-2	14	.	.	TGTGCCAGCAGCTCAGGCCGAGCCGAAAAGCCCCAGCATTTT	CASSSGRAEKPQHF
TRBJ2-1	TRBV11-2	15	.	.	TGTGCCAGCAGCTTATGGTCGGGGGTAACGGGTGAGCAGTTCTTC	CASSLWSGVTGEQFF
TRBJ2-1	TRBV12-5	14	TRBD1	.	TGTGCTAGTGGTTTGTTTACAGGGGACAATGAGCAGTTCTTC	CASGLFTGDNEQFF
TRBJ1-1	TRBV29-1	14	TRBD1	large	TGCAGCGTTGCGGGGACAGCGGCATCCACTGAAGCTTTCTTT	CSVAGTAASTEAFF
TRBJ2-1	TRBV7-2	15	TRBD2	once	TGTGCCAGCAGCTTTAGCGGGGGGGCCTACAATGAGCAGTTCTTC	CASSFSGGAYNEQFF
TRBJ1-1	TRBV27	13	.	.	TGTGCCAGCAGCTATGTAGAGAACACTGAAGCTTTCTTT	CASSYVENTEAFF
TRBJ1-6	TRBV27	16	.	once	TGTGCCAGCAATCCCTTGTCGGGGCGCGATAATTCACCCCTCCACTTT	CASNPLSGRDNSPLHF
TRBJ1-4	TRBV5-4	14	TRBD1	.	TGTGCCAGCAGCGTGGGACAGGATAATAAAAAACTGTTTTTT	CASSVGQDNKKLFF
TRBJ2-5	TRBV7-9	15	TRBD2	.	TGTGCCAGCCAAGGCGGGGGGCTTTCGAGAGAGACCCAGTACTTC	CASQGGGLSRETQYF
TRBJ2-3	TRBV6-1	15	TRBD1	.	TGTGCCAGCAGTGGACAGGGGGCTGCAACAGATACGCAGTATTTT	CASSGQGAATDTQYF
TRBJ1-5	TRBV2	13	.	once	TGTGCCAGCAGTGATATAGCCAATCAGCCCCAGCATTTT	CASSDIANQPQHF
TRBJ2-7	TRBV28	15	TRBD1	.	TGTGCCAGCAGGACCTTCCTGGGACAGTTCTACGAGCAGTACTTC	CASRTFLGQFYEQYF
TRBJ1-1	TRBV30	13	.	.	TGTGCCTGGAAGGACAGACCCAACACTGAAGCTTTCTTT	CAWKDRPNTEAFF
TRBJ1-3	TRBV6-5	15	.	.	TGTGCCAGCAAACCCCACCTTAGCTCTGGAAACACCATATATTTT	CASKPHLSSGNTIYF
TRBJ1-3	TRBV2	14	.	large	TGTGCCAGCAGTGAGGCGCCGACTGGAAACACCATATATTTT	CASSEAPTGNTIYF
TRBJ2-1	TRBV9	16	TRBD1	.	TGTGCCAGCAGCGTAGGGGGACAGGGGTTGAACAATGAGCAGTTCTTC	CASSVGGQGLNNEQFF
TRBJ1-5	TRBV4-2	13	.	.	TGTGCCAGCAGCCCCACAGGAGGACAGCCCCAGCATTTT	CASSPTGGQPQHF